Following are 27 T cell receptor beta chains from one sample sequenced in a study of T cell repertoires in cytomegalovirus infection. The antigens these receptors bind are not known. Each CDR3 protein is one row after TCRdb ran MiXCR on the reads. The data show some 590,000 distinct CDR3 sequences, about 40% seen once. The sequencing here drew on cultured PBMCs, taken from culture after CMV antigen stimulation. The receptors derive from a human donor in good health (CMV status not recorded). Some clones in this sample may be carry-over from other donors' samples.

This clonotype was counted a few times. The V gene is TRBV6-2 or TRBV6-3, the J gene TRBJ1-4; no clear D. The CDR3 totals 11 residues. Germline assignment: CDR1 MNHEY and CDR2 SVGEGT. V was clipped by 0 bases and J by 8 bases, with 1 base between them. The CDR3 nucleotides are TGTGCCAGCAGTTACTCGGAAAAACTGTTTTTT. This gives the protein CASSYSEKLFF.

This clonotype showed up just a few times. CDR3 bases: TGTGCCAGCAGTTACCGCGGACAGGGGATTCACGAGCAGTACTTC. Protein sequence: CASSYRGQGIHEQYF. The rearrangement joins TRBV6-2 or TRBV6-3 to TRBJ2-7; 9 nucleotides align to TRBD1. J gave up 5 bases and V 2 bases, and 7 bases lay outside the gene matches. This CDR3 is built from 15 residues. Germline assignment: CDR1 MNHEY and CDR2 SVGEGT.

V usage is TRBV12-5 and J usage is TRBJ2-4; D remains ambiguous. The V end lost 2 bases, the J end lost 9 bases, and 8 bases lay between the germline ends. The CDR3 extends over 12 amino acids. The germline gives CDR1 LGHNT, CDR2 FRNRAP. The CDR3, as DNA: TGTGCTAGTGGTTTGCCCGATGGCATTCAGTACTTC. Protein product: CASGLPDGIQYF.

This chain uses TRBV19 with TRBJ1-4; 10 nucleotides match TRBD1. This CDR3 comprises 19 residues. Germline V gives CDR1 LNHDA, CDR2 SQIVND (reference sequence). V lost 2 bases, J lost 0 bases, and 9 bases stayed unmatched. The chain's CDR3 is CASSILRQGARATNEKLFF. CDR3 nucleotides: TGTGCCAGTAGTATACTTCGACAGGGGGCGCGAGCAACTAATGAAAAACTGTTTTTT.

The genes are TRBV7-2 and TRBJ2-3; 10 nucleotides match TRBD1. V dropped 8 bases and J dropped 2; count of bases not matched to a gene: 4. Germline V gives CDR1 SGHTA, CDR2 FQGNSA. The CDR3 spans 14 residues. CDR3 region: CASGDRGHTDTQYF. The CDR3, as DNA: TGTGCCAGCGGGGACAGGGGACACACAGATACGCAGTATTTT.

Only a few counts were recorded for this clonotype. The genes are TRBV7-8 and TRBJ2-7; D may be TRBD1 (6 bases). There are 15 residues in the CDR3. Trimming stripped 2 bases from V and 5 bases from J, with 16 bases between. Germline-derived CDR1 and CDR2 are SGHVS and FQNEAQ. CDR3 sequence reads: CASSLRDTIGHEQYF. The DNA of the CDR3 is TGTGCCAGCAGCTTACGGGACACGATCGGCCACGAGCAGTACTTC.

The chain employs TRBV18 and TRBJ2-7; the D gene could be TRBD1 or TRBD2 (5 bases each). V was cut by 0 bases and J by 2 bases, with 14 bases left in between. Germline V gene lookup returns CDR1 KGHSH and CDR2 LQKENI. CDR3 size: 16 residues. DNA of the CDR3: TGTGCCAGCTCACCACCCGGGGCCCGAATCACCTACGAGCAGTACTTC. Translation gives CASSPPGARITYEQYF. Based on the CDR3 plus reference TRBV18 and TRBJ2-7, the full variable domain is NAGVMQNPRHLVRRRGQEARLRCSPMKGHSHVYWYRQLPEEGLKFMVYLQKENIIDESGMPKERFSAEFPKEGPSILRIQQVVRGDSAAYFCASSPPGARITYEQYFGPGTRLTVT.

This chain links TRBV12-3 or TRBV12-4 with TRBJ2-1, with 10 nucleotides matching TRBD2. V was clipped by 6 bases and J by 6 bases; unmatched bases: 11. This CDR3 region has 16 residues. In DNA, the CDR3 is TGTGCCAGCAGGCCAGCGGGAGGGGGGGGGCGCAATGAGCAGTTCTTC. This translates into CASRPAGGGGRNEQFF.

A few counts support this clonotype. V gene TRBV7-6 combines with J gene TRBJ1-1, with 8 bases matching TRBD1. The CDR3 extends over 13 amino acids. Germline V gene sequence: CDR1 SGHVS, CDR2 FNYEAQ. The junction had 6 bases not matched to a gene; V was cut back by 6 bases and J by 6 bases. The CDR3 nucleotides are TGTGCCAGCAGACCGGACAGGGCCGCTGAAGCTTTCTTT. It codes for CASRPDRAAEAFF.

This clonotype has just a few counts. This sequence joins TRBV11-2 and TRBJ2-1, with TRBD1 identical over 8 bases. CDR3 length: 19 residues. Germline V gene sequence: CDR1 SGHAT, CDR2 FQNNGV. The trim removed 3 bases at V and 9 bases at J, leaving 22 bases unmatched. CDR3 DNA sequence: TGTGCCAGCAGCTTGCTAACACACCGGGACAGGATAACAGGCAGTGAGCAGTTCTTC. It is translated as CASSLLTHRDRITGSEQFF.

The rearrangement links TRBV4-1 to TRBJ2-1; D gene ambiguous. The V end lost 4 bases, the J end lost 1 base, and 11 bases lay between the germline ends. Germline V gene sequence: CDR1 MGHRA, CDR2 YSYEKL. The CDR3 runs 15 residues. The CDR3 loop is CASSREKRSYNEQFF. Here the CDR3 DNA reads TGCGCCAGCAGCCGCGAAAAAAGGTCCTACAATGAGCAGTTCTTC.

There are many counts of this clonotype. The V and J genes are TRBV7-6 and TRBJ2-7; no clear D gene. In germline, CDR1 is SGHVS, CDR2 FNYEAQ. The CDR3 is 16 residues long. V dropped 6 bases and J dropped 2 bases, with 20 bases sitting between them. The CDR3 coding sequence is TGTGCCAGCAGTTCCTTCCCTAGGAGTTTAGCCTACGAGCAGTACTTC. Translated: CASSSFPRSLAYEQYF.

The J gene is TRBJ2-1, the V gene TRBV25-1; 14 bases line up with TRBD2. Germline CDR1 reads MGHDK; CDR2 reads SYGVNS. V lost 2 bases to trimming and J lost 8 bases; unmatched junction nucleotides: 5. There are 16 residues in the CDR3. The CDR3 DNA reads TGTGCCAGCAGTGAACTGACTAGCGGGAGGGCCGATGAGCAGTTCTTC. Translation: CASSELTSGRADEQFF.

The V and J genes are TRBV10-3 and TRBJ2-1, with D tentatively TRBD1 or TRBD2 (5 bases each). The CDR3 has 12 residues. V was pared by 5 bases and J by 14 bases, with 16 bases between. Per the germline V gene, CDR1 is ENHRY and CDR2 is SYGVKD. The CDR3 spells CAISSPPGPEFF. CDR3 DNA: TGTGCCATCAGTTCGCCCCCGGGACCAGAGTTCTTC.

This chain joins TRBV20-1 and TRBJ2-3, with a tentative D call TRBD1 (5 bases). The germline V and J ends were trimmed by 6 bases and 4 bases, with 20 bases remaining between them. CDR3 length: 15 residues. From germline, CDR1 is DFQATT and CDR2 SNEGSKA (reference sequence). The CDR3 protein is CSALADSRGADTQYF. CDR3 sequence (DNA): TGCAGTGCCCTCGCCGACTCAAGGGGCGCAGATACGCAGTATTTT.

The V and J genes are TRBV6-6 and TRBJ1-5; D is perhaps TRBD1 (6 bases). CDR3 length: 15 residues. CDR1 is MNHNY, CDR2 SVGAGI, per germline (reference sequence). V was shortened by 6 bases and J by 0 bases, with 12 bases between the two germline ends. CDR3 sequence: CASRRQDYSNQPQHF. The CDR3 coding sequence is TGTGCCAGCAGGCGACAGGATTATAGCAATCAGCCCCAGCATTTT.

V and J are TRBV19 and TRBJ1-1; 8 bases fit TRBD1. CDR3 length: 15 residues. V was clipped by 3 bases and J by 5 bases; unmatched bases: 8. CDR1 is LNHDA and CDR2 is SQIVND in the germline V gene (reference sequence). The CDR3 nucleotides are TGTGCCAGTAGTATGTCCGCAACAGGGGGTACTGAAGCTTTCTTT. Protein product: CASSMSATGGTEAFF.

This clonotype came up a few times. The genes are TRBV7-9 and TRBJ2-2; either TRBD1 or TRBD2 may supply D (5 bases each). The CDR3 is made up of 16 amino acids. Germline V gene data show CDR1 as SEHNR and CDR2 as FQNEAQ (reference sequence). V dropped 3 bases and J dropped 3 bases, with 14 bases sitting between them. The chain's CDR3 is CASSFRLQGDTGELFF. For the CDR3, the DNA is TGTGCCAGCAGCTTTCGGTTGCAGGGAGACACCGGGGAGCTGTTTTTT.

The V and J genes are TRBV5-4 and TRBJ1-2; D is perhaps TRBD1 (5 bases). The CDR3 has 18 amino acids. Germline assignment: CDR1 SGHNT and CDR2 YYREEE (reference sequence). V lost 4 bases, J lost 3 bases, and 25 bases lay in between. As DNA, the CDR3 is TGTGCCAGCAGCACACCCGGGACGGCCGCACTCATGGACTATGGCTACACCTTC. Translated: CASSTPGTAALMDYGYTF.

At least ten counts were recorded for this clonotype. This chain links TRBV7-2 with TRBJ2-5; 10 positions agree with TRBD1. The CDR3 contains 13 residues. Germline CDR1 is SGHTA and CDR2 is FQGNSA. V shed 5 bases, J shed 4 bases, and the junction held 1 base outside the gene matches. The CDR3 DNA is TGTGCCAGCAGCCGGACAGGGGGAGAGACCCAGTACTTC. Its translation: CASSRTGGETQYF.

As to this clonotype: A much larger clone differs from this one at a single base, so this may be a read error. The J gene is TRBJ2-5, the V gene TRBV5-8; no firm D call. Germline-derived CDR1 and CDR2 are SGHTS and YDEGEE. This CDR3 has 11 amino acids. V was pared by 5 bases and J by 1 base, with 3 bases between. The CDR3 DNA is TGTGCCAGCAGAATCCAAGAGACCCAGTACTTC. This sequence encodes CASRIQETQYF.

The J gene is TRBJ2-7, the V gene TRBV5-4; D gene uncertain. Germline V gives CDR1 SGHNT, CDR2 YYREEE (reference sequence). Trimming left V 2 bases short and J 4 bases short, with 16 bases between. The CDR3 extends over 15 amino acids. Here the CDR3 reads CASSLDHVISYEQYF. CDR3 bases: TGTGCCAGCAGCTTAGACCACGTTATCTCTTACGAGCAGTACTTC.

Here the CDR3 DNA reads TGTGCCAGCAGCTTAAACTCGCACTCCTACAATGAGCAGTTCTTC. Its translation: CASSLNSHSYNEQFF. The V and J genes are TRBV7-9 and TRBJ2-1; D ambiguous. The CDR3 is made up of 15 amino acids. CDR1 and CDR2 from the germline V gene are SEHNR and FQNEAQ (reference sequence). Trimming shortened V by 2 bases and J by 0 bases, and 8 bases separated the two germline ends.

CDR3 in amino acids: CASRYRPWDEQYF. The CDR3 DNA sequence: TGTGCCAGCAGGTACCGTCCTTGGGACGAGCAGTACTTC. This rearrangement joins TRBV27 to TRBJ2-7, with D uncertain. Trimming left V 6 bases short and J 5 bases short, with 14 bases between. Germline lookup yields CDR1 MNHEY and CDR2 SMNVEV (reference sequence). This CDR3 is 13 amino acids long.

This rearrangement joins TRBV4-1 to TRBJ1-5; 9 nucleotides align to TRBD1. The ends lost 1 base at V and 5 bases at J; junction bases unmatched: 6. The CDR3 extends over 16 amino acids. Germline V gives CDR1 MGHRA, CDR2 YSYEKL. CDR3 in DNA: TGCGCCAGCAGCCAAGTTGGTACAGGGGGCGATCAGCCCCAGCATTTT. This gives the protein CASSQVGTGGDQPQHF.

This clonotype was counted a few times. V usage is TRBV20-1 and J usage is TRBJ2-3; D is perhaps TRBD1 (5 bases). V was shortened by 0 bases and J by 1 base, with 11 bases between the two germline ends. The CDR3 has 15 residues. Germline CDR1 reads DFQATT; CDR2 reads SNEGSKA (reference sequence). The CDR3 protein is CSAREGDRGTDTQYF. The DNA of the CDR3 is TGCAGTGCTAGAGAAGGTGACAGAGGCACAGATACGCAGTATTTT.

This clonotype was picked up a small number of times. The CDR3 reads CASSLSAATDTQYF. The DNA of the CDR3 is TGTGCCAGCAGCTTAAGTGCGGCCACAGATACGCAGTATTTT. The chain employs TRBV7-2 and TRBJ2-3; D uncertain. Between the trimmed V and J ends, which lost 2 bases and 2 bases, there was a span of 8 bases. The CDR3 has 14 residues. CDR1 and CDR2 (germline): SGHTA, FQGNSA. The full variable domain, with the rest looked up from reference TRBV7-2 and TRBJ2-3, is GAGVSQSPSNKVTEKGKDVELRCDPISGHTALYWYRQSLGQGLEFLIYFQGNSAPDKSGLPSDRFSAERTGGSVSTLTIQRTQQEDSAVYLCASSLSAATDTQYFGPGTRLTVL.